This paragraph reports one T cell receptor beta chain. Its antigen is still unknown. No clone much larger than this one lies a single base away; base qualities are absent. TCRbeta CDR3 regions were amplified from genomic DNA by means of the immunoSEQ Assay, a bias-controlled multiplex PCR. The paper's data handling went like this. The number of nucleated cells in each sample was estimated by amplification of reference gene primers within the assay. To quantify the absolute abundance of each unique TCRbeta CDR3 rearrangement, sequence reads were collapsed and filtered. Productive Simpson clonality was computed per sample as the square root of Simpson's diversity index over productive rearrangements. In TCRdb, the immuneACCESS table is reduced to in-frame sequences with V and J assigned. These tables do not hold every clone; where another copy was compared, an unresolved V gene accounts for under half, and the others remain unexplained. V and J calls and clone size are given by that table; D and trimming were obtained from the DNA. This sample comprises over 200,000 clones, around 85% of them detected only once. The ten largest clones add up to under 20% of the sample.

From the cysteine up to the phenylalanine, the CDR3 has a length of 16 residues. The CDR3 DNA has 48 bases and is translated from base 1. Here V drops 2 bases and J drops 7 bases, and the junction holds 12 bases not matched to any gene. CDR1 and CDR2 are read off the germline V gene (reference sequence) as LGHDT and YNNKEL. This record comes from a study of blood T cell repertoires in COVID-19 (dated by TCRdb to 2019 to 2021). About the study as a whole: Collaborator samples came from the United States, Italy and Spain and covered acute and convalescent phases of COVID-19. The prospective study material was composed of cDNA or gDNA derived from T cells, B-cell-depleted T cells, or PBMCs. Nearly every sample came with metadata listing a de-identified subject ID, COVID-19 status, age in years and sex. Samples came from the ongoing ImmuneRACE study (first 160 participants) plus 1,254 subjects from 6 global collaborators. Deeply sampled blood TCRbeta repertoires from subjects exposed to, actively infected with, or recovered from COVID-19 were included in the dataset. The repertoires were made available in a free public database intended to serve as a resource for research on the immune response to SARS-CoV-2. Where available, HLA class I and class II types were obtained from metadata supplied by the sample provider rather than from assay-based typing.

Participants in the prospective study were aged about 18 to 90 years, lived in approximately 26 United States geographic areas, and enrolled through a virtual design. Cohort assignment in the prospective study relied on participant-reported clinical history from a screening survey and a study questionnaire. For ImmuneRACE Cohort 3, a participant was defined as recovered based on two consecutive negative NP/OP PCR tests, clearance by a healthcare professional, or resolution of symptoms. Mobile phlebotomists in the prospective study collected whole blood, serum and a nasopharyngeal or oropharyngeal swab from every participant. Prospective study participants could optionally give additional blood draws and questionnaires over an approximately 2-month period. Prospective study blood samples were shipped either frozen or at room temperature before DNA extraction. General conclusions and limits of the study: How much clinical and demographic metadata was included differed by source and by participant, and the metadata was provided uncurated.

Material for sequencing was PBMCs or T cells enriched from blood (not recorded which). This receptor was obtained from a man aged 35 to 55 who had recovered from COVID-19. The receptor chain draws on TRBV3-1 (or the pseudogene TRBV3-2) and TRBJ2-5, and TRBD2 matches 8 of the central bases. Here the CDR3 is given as CASSQIPAGVVGTQYF. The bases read TGTGCCAGCAGCCAAATCCCAGCGGGAGTAGTAGGGACCCAGTACTTC.